This T cell receptor (beta chain) stems from a study of T cell changes during pregnancy in multiple sclerosis. The method was immunoSEQ multiplex PCR; TCRdb's version includes in-frame clones alone and lacks a portion of them. Found here are around 36,000 clones, about 92% of them singletons; the top ten hold over 10%. This CDR3 contains 14 residues. Germline lookup yields CDR1 MNHEY and CDR2 SMNVEV (reference sequence). The germline V and J ends were trimmed by 5 bases and 2 bases, with 10 bases remaining between them. The chain employs TRBV27 and TRBJ1-3, with D maybe TRBD1 (5 bases). This material consisted of CD8+ T cells from peripheral blood mononuclear cells, taken in the first trimester of pregnancy. The source is a female donor with multiple sclerosis, enrolled in a pregnancy study. The chain's CDR3 is CASSLDRTGNTIYF. The CDR3 DNA sequence: TGTGCCAGCAGTCTAGACAGAACTGGAAACACCATATATTTT.